This record concerns one TCR beta chain sequence. CDR3 length: 11 residues. V was clipped by 2 bases and J by 9 bases, with 5 bases between them. Germline loops: CDR1 MDHEN, CDR2 SYDVKM. The data are from a study of cytomegalovirus exposure and HLA in healthy donors. A multiplex PCR was run with 60 Vbeta primers and 13 Jbeta primers. The protocol was immunoSEQ multiplex PCR, while the TCRdb copy is restricted to in-frame clones and leaves out a portion. The sample yields roughly 40,000 clones, roughly 79% seen once. The chain uses TRBV28 and TRBJ1-5; no clear D gene. Input material: PBMCs. The sequence was collected from a woman in her thirties or forties in good health and CMV-seronegative. CDR3 coding DNA: TGTGCCAGCAGTTTAAAGCCGCCCCAGCATTTT. It translates to CASSLKPPQHF.